The present T cell receptor (beta chain) was sequenced within a study of Ad26.COV2.S vaccination and SARS-CoV-2 variants. Study at large: Donor participated within the Ad26.COV2.S arm of the COV1001 trial. Study-level points and caveats: In vaccinated individuals, spike-specific CD8+ and CD4+ T cell responses reportedly displayed substantial breadth.

The treatment here: some 20 received Ad26.COV2.S at low or high dose, single or two shots; about 5 received placebo; per-sample allocation not given. The investigators took samples on day 63 after the first vaccine or placebo injection. CDR1 is SGHRS and CDR2 is YFSETQ in the germline V gene. The trim removed 3 bases at V and 0 bases at J, leaving 5 bases unmatched. The CDR3 sequence is 16 residues long. The protocol was immunoSEQ multiplex PCR, while the TCRdb copy is restricted to in-frame clones and leaves out a portion. The repertoire holds some 320,000 clones, with around 84% as singletons. On this clone itself: What it recognizes is unknown.

The material was peripheral blood, obtained in a trial of Ad26.COV2.S vaccine versus placebo. The sequence came from a person between 18 and 65 years old who received the Ad26.COV2.S COVID-19 vaccine or a placebo. The J gene is TRBJ1-4, the V gene TRBV5-1, with TRBD1 identical over 7 bases. The CDR3 region is CASSSGQSATNEKLFF. The CDR3 nucleotides are TGCGCCAGCAGCTCGGGACAGAGTGCAACTAATGAAAAACTGTTTTTT.